This T cell receptor (beta chain) was recorded in a study of a mutant IDH1 vaccine in newly diagnosed glioma (dated by TCRdb to the early 2020s). For the study in its entirety: Patients received eight vaccinations in weeks 1, 3, 5, 7, 11, 15, 19 and 23, corresponding to visits V03 through V10. In the chemotherapy-containing groups, vaccination started alongside temozolomide cycles, whereas in patients who had radiotherapy alone it started 4-6 weeks after radiotherapy. Of the approximately 30 treated patients, about 62% were male and approximately 38% were female, and the mean age was 40.4 years. Before enrollment, most patients had been given radiochemotherapy with temozolomide as standard therapy, while the rest had received either radiotherapy alone or temozolomide alone. Peripheral blood was drawn at six visits: V03 (baseline), V05, V07, V10, V12 and V13. For exploratory analyses, longitudinal TCRB deep sequencing was carried out in about 25 treated patients wherever samples were available. Results the study describes overall, beyond this receptor: Selection of PBMC samples for TCRB deep sequencing was based on availability. The authors noted that analyses of patient blood samples could not be reproduced because of sample limitations. Pseudoprogression seemed to be unrelated to changes in the top peripheral T cell clonotypes found by TCRB sequencing. Immune responses induced by the vaccine were seen in roughly 95% of patients across multiple MHC alleles.

The intended sense of this specimen's time point label: week 5, during vaccination. Every vaccine dose consisted of 300 ug of a 20-mer mutant IDH1 peptide in Montanide, administered subcutaneously together with topical imiquimod. All donors had newly diagnosed IDH1-mutant astrocytomas of WHO grade 3 or 4 that showed loss of nuclear ATRX. The samples were drawn from NOA16, a multicentre, single-arm, open-label phase I trial in Germany that tested a mutant IDH1 peptide vaccine in humans for the first time. Genomic DNA for TCRB sequencing was extracted from EDTA blood using the DNeasy Blood and Tissue Kit. Taken from the germline V gene, the CDR1 and CDR2 loops are SNHLY and FYNNEI. Measured from the cysteine to the phenylalanine, the CDR3 is 15 residues long. Here the CDR3 DNA is all that survives: 45 bases in frame from base 1. Germline trimming amounts to 8 bases on V and 2 bases on J, with 8 as the count of junction bases outside the gene matches.

Details on this clone: No antigen is known for it. The input lacks base qualities; no much larger clone sits a single base away.

The library was prepared using the immunoSEQ multiplex PCR assay. Following the manufacturer's protocol, the hsTCRB Kit was used to amplify rearranged TCR beta chain sequences. Sequencing of TCRB libraries was carried out on an Illumina MiSeq. As for the authors' bioinformatics: The proprietary platform of the kit vendor was used for demultiplexing, trimming and gene mapping. TCRdb carries this immuneACCESS record with in-frame sequences only. Its versions omit some clonotypes, under half of them owing to an unresolved V gene in the studies checked, with the rest unexplained. V and J calls and clone size follow that table, whereas D and trimming were derived from the DNA. The sample table shows roughly 25,000 clones, and around 79% are seen once. Clones ranked in the top ten supply around 9% of the sample.

Rearrangement joined TRBV2 to TRBJ1-4, with TRBD1 identical over 7 junction bases. This sequence originates from a man aged 35 to 55 with glioma. Material: PBMCs, obtained from a glioma patient whose treatment included an IDH1 peptide vaccine. The CDR3 protein: CASGNDRVTNEKLFF. At the DNA level, the sequence is TGTGCCAGCGGTAATGACAGGGTGACTAATGAAAAACTGTTTTTT.